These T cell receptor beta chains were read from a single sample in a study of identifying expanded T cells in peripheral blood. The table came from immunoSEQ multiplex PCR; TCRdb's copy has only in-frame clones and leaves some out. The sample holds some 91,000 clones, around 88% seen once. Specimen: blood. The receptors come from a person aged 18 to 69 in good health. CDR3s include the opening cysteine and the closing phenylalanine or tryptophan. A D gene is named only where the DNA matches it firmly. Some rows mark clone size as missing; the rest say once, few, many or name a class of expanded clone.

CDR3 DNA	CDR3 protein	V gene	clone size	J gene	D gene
TGTGCCAGCAGCGTAAGACAGGGCGGCTACACCTTC	CASSVRQGGYTF	TRBV11-2	-	TRBJ1-2	TRBD1
TGTGCCAGCATTCCGGGGGACACGAACTACGAGCAGTACTTC	CASIPGDTNYEQYF	TRBV6-1	-	TRBJ2-7	-
TGTGCCAGCAGCTTAGCCAGCTCTGGAAACACCATATATTTT	CASSLASSGNTIYF	TRBV7-9	once	TRBJ1-3	-
TGTGCCAGCAGCTTGGGCAGCACCGGGGAGCTGTTTTTT	CASSLGSTGELFF	TRBV5-4	-	TRBJ2-2	-
TGCGCCAGCAGTCGAGGGGTCGCCGGAAACACCATATATTTT	CASSRGVAGNTIYF	TRBV5-1	-	TRBJ1-3	-
TGTGCCAGCAGCCCTCCCGGGACAGGGGTTAATGAGCAGTTCTTC	CASSPPGTGVNEQFF	TRBV11-2	once	TRBJ2-1	TRBD1
TGTGCCAGCAGCTTGCGGGGCCCTAACTATGGCTACACCTTC	CASSLRGPNYGYTF	TRBV5-4	-	TRBJ1-2	-
TGCGCCAGCAGCCGGACAGGGAACAATTCACCCCTCCACTTT	CASSRTGNNSPLHF	TRBV4-1	few	TRBJ1-6	TRBD1
TGTGCCAGCAGTGAAGAAGGCGACCATTTCCCGGGGGAGCTGTTTTTT	CASSEEGDHFPGELFF	TRBV2	-	TRBJ2-2	-
TGTGCCAGCAGCGGGAGTGCAGAGACCCAGTACTTC	CASSGSAETQYF	TRBV9	-	TRBJ2-5	-
TGTGCCAGCAGCCAGGGCCTGGGGGGAACAAATAGCAATCAGCCCCAGCATTTT	CASSQGLGGTNSNQPQHF	TRBV7-3	-	TRBJ1-5	-
TGCAGCGTATCCCGGAGGCCGTACGAGCAGTACTTC	CSVSRRPYEQYF	TRBV29-1	-	TRBJ2-7	-
TGTGCCAGCTCACCACCTATCACAGATACGCAGTATTTT	CASSPPITDTQYF	TRBV18	once	TRBJ2-3	-
TGTGCCAGCAGCACGACAGGGGGGATGTCCTACGAGCAGTACTTC	CASSTTGGMSYEQYF	TRBV21-1	-	TRBJ2-7	-
TGTGCCAGCAGTGCTTTAGGGAGGGAGGACACAGATACGCAGTATTTT	CASSALGREDTDTQYF	TRBV6-1	-	TRBJ2-3	TRBD2
TGTGCCAGCAGCTTGGAAGGCCGGACAGATACGCAGTATTTT	CASSLEGRTDTQYF	TRBV5-4	-	TRBJ2-3	-
TGTGCCAGCAGCTTACTTGTAGGGGGCCTTACTTCCACAGATACGCAGTATTTT	CASSLLVGGLTSTDTQYF	TRBV9	-	TRBJ2-3	TRBD1
TGTGCCAGCAGTGGGTTGGCGGCGACGCAGTATTTT	CASSGLAATQYF	TRBV6-1	-	TRBJ2-3	-
TGTGCCAGCAGCCAAGAAAGCGGGGACCCCTACAATGAGCAGTTCTTC	CASSQESGDPYNEQFF	TRBV4-2	-	TRBJ2-1	TRBD2
TGTGCCAGCAGCTTAGTGGGGCGGGGGACCCAGTACTTC	CASSLVGRGTQYF	TRBV7-6	-	TRBJ2-5	-
TGTGCCAGCAGTCGTGGACAGGCAAGAACGAATGAGCAGTTCTTC	CASSRGQARTNEQFF	TRBV7-3	-	TRBJ2-1	TRBD1
TGTGCCAGCAGCCCTAGGGCACTGAACACCGGGGAGCTGTTTTTT	CASSPRALNTGELFF	TRBV5-4	-	TRBJ2-2	-
TGTGCCAGCAGCTTTTCTGGAGGTGAAAAACTGTTTTTT	CASSFSGGEKLFF	TRBV7-2	-	TRBJ1-4	-
TGTGCCAGCAGTGGTATGGGCGGCACAGATACGCAGTATTTT	CASSGMGGTDTQYF	TRBV6-4	few	TRBJ2-3	-
TGTGCCATCAGTGAGTCTTACGGGGTCTTGTACGAGCAGTACTTC	CAISESYGVLYEQYF	TRBV10-3	-	TRBJ2-7	-
TGTGCCAGTGGAGGGACAGGGAACCTCAAAAACATTCAGTACTTC	CASGGTGNLKNIQYF	TRBV19	once	TRBJ2-4	TRBD1
TGTGCCACCGCCGCCGTCAGGGGTAAAGGTTCACCCCTCCACTTT	CATAAVRGKGSPLHF	TRBV15	-	TRBJ1-6	-
TGTGCCAGCAGCGTAGTACGGACGGGAGGGCGGGATGAGCAGTTCTTC	CASSVVRTGGRDEQFF	TRBV9	-	TRBJ2-1	TRBD2
TGTGCCAGCGGACGGAGCAATATAGCCGGGGAGCTGTTTTTT	CASGRSNIAGELFF	TRBV19	-	TRBJ2-2	-
TGTGCCAGCAGCTTAGCGCAGGCCTCTGGAAACACCATATATTTT	CASSLAQASGNTIYF	TRBV7-2	few	TRBJ1-3	-
TGTGCCAGCAGTGATGGACAGGTTACCGGGGAGCTGTTTTTT	CASSDGQVTGELFF	TRBV6-1	-	TRBJ2-2	TRBD1
TGCAGCGTTCTCCTGGGAGGGAACACAGATACGCAGTATTTT	CSVLLGGNTDTQYF	TRBV29-1	-	TRBJ2-3	TRBD2